This TCR beta chain was obtained from a study of T cells in Graves' hyperthyroidism and ophthalmopathy. Study background: The authors collected peripheral blood at initial diagnosis, before any treatment. Findings and caveats of the study: Before onset, ophthalmopathy was predicted by the model a median roughly six months earlier.

Investigators excluded patients with uncontrolled infection, other autoimmune disease, pregnancy or lactation. J lost 5 bases, V lost 0 bases, and 8 bases had no gene match. This CDR3 spans 17 amino acids. The V gene's germline CDR1 is SGHRS and CDR2 YFSETQ. Comment on this clonotype: The antigen remains unidentified.

It was RNA transcripts that yielded the amplified TCR beta CDR3 regions. Carried out on the TCR CDR3, a first-round RT-PCR used the HTBI primer set. TCRdb used MiXCR to reprocess the multiplex PCR reads, holding one entry per CDR3 protein. The sample lists about 400,000 distinct CDR3 sequences, approximately 14% occurring once. Sample: blood. The chain carries TRBV5-1 and TRBJ2-5, with 12 bases fitting TRBD1. This clonotype was obtained from a woman between 18 and 29 years old with Graves' hyperthyroidism that later progressed to Graves' ophthalmopathy. CDR3 DNA sequence: TGCGCCAGCAGCTTGGCCACGCGGGACAGGGGGCTGGAGACCCAGTACTTC. Protein: CASSLATRDRGLETQYF.